Detailed here is one T cell receptor beta chain. The antigen remains unidentified. This entry comes from a study of cytomegalovirus exposure and HLA in healthy donors. General study results and limits: The authors listed some 160 TCR beta chains as cytomegalovirus-associated.

Germline CDR1 LNHDA, CDR2 SQIVND (reference sequence). This CDR3 is 14 amino acids long. The germline V and J ends were trimmed by 3 bases and 2 bases, with 10 bases remaining between them. A multiplex PCR was run with 60 Vbeta primers and 13 Jbeta primers. Sequencing used immunoSEQ multiplex PCR; TCRdb keeps in-frame clones, though not all of them. The repertoire holds around 130,000 clones, roughly 84% seen once, with approximately 2.6% in the top ten. This TCR was recovered from a man aged 45 to 65 in good health and CMV-seronegative. The genes are TRBV19 and TRBJ1-1; D is perhaps TRBD1 (6 bases). Specimen: PBMCs. The chain's CDR3 is CASSIGGANTEAFF. The DNA of the CDR3 is TGTGCCAGTAGTATTGGGGGGGCAAACACTGAAGCTTTCTTT.